A selection of T cell receptor beta chains follows, all from one sample in a study of cytomegalovirus exposure and HLA in healthy donors. TCRdb's table, derived via immunoSEQ multiplex PCR, lists solely in-frame clones and lacks some. The data hold 150,000 to 200,000 clones, with 80% observed a single time. Input material: PBMCs. Receptors originate from a woman aged 40 to 50 in good health and CMV-seronegative. The CDR3 runs from the conserved cysteine through the conserved F or W. A D gene is named only where the DNA matches it firmly. Only some rows state a clone size, as once, few, many or a class for expanded clones.

TRBJ2-6 . . TRBV5-6 CASSLGRWGPGANVLTF TGTGCCAGCAGCTTGGGCAGGTGGGGGCCTGGGGCCAACGTCCTGACTTTC
TRBJ1-5 . . TRBV7-2 CASSLALSGNQPQHF TGTGCCAGCAGCTTAGCGCTAAGTGGCAATCAGCCCCAGCATTTT
TRBJ2-5 . . TRBV4-1 CASSPRSFSGSQETQYF TGCGCCAGCAGCCCCAGGAGCTTCTCCGGGAGCCAAGAGACCCAGTACTTC
TRBJ1-1 TRBD1 . TRBV29-1 CSVQPGGTEAFF TGCAGCGTTCAACCAGGGGGCACTGAAGCTTTCTTT
TRBJ1-5 . . TRBV19 CATVGREGNQPQHF TGTGCCACAGTCGGGCGGGAAGGCAATCAGCCCCAGCATTTT
TRBJ2-3 TRBD2 . TRBV11-2 CASSSYAGVTSTDTQYF TGTGCCAGCAGCTCCTATGCGGGGGTTACTAGCACAGATACGCAGTATTTT
TRBJ2-7 . . TRBV7-3 CASSLTWGASYEQYF TGTGCCAGCAGCTTAACTTGGGGAGCCTCCTACGAGCAGTACTTC
TRBJ2-7 . . TRBV7-8 CASQTGRGSYEQYF TGTGCCAGTCAGACGGGTCGGGGCTCCTACGAGCAGTACTTC
TRBJ1-5 TRBD1 once TRBV11-1 CASSLTGGQPQHF TGTGCCAGCAGCTTGACAGGGGGTCAGCCCCAGCATTTT
TRBJ1-2 TRBD1 . TRBV6-5 CASSSNAAGGNGYTF TGTGCCAGCAGTTCCAACGCTGCAGGGGGGAATGGCTACACCTTC
TRBJ2-3 TRBD1 once TRBV7-2 CATPRGLGTDTQYF TGTGCCACACCGAGGGGGCTCGGCACAGATACGCAGTATTTT
TRBJ2-3 TRBD1 . TRBV5-6 CASSTRQGSDTQYF TGTGCCAGCAGCACCCGACAGGGCTCAGATACGCAGTATTTT
TRBJ1-4 . . TRBV10-3 CAISTATNEKLFF TGTGCCATTTCGACAGCAACTAATGAAAAACTGTTTTTT
TRBJ2-5 TRBD1 . TRBV9 CASSVAGQGWETQYF TGTGCCAGCAGCGTAGCGGGACAGGGGTGGGAGACCCAGTACTTC
TRBJ2-7 TRBD2 . TRBV19 CASSIRTSGIEAYEQYF TGTGCCAGTAGTATACGGACTAGCGGAATCGAGGCCTACGAGCAGTACTTC
TRBJ1-1 . . TRBV9 CASSENYRESGTEAFF TGTGCCAGCAGCGAAAACTACAGGGAGTCGGGCACTGAAGCTTTCTTT
TRBJ2-1 TRBD2 . TRBV9 CASSGGTSGYNEQFF TGTGCCAGCAGCGGGGGGACTAGCGGATACAATGAGCAGTTCTTC
TRBJ2-2 . . TRBV5-1 CASNLAGTGELFF TGCGCCAGCAATCTGGCGGGTACCGGGGAGCTGTTTTTT
TRBJ1-3 . once TRBV30 CAGVAPGRNTIYF TGTGCCGGAGTGGCGCCCGGTCGAAACACCATATATTTT
TRBJ2-2 . few TRBV19 CASSSNYEVNELFF TGTGCCAGTAGCTCCAACTACGAGGTTAACGAGCTGTTTTTT
TRBJ2-5 TRBD2 . TRBV11-3 CASSIGSGGVETQYF TGTGCCAGCAGCATAGGCTCGGGGGGAGTAGAGACCCAGTACTTC
TRBJ2-1 . . TRBV5-1 CASSRTLDNEQFF TGCGCCAGCAGTCGCACCCTAGACAATGAGCAGTTCTTC
TRBJ2-1 TRBD2 . TRBV28 CASSLGGEAYNEQFF TGTGCCAGCAGTTTAGGGGGGGAAGCATACAATGAGCAGTTCTTC
TRBJ2-1 TRBD2 few TRBV7-8 CASSLEGLAGLYNEQFF TGTGCCAGCAGCTTAGAGGGACTAGCGGGGCTCTACAATGAGCAGTTCTTC
TRBJ2-1 . once TRBV9 CASGERVRGNEQFF TGTGCCAGCGGGGAAAGGGTTCGAGGGAATGAGCAGTTCTTC
TRBJ1-1 . . TRBV7-2 CASNILSGIAFF TGTGCCAGCAATATCCTGAGCGGGATAGCTTTCTTT
TRBJ1-5 . once TRBV28 CAARGSNQPQHF TGTGCTGCCCGGGGGAGCAATCAGCCCCAGCATTTT
TRBJ2-3 . . TRBV19 CASNAGSLTDTQYF TGTGCCAGTAATGCCGGGAGTCTCACAGATACGCAGTATTTT
TRBJ1-2 TRBD1 . TRBV6-4 CASSAGTGVNGYTF TGTGCCAGCAGTGCCGGGACAGGGGTCAATGGCTACACCTTC
TRBJ2-2 . . TRBV11-3 CASSRTGTLGSGELFF TGTGCCAGCAGCCGGACCGGGACTCTTGGCTCCGGGGAGCTGTTTTTT
TRBJ2-7 TRBD1 few TRBV19 CATGQGLQSWGYEQYF TGTGCCACCGGACAGGGTCTCCAAAGTTGGGGCTACGAGCAGTACTTC
TRBJ1-1 . . TRBV30 CAWKRGNTEAFF TGTGCCTGGAAACGGGGGAACACTGAAGCTTTCTTT
TRBJ2-2 TRBD2 . TRBV11-2 CASSKGLGGKPGELFF TGTGCCAGCAGCAAGGGACTAGGGGGAAAACCCGGGGAGCTGTTTTTT